This T cell receptor beta chain was identified during a study of Graves' ophthalmopathy and Graves' hyperthyroidism. Overall study context: Hyperthyroidism is called stable when no ophthalmopathy develops within 18 months of follow-up.

The ends were cut back, 4 bases at V and 1 base at J, with 14 bases in the middle. This CDR3 region has 15 residues. Germline V lookup: CDR1 SGHDT, CDR2 YYEEEE. This clonotype was found a few times. The antigen is unknown. Findings and caveats of the study: The authors also found most expanded thyroid clonotypes above 0.001 frequency in blood.

The study amplified TCR beta CDR3 regions using RNA transcripts. HTBI primers primed a first-round RT-PCR, and a second-round multiplex PCR followed. One entry per CDR3 protein, called by TCRdb with MiXCR from the multiplex PCR reads. This table holds over a million distinct CDR3 sequences, about two fifths found once. The genes are TRBV5-6 and TRBJ1-1, with D maybe TRBD1 (5 bases). Specimen: peripheral blood or thyroid tissue (not recorded which). The clonotype originates from an adult man with Graves' hyperthyroidism. The CDR3 region is CASSVPGRKNTEAFF. The CDR3 nucleotides are TGTGCCAGCAGCGTCCCGGGACGGAAGAACACTGAAGCTTTCTTT. The variable domain in full, with the rest retrieved from reference TRBV5-6 and TRBJ1-1, is DAGVTQSPTHLIKTRGQQVTLRCSPKSGHDTVSWYQQALGQGPQFIFQYYEEEERQRGNFPDRFSGHQFPNYSSELNVNALLLGDSALYLCASSVPGRKNTEAFFGQGTRLTVV.